The present T cell receptor (beta chain) was sequenced within a study of blood T cell repertoires in COVID-19. Whole-study context: Researchers got acute and convalescent COVID-19 samples from the United States, Italy and Spain. PBMCs, B-cell-depleted T cells, or T cells provided the cDNA or gDNA that made up the material.

How the authors handled the data: Reference gene primers were amplified, and this amplification served to estimate nucleated cell counts. The method was immunoSEQ multiplex PCR; TCRdb's version includes in-frame clones alone and lacks a portion of them. That table gives V, J and clone size, and the DNA gave D and trimming. The top ten hold 3% to 4.5% of the sample, which has about 140,000 clones, roughly 80% seen once. What was sequenced was peripheral blood. The clonotype comes from a man between 65 and 79 years old who had recovered from COVID-19.

CDR3 DNA: TGCAGTGCTAGTCAGGACACCAATCAGCCCCAGCATTTT. It yields the protein CSASQDTNQPQHF. The chain has TRBV20-1 and TRBJ1-5; D might be TRBD1 (5 bases). The CDR3 covers 13 residues. Trimming cost V 3 bases and J 3 bases, with 9 bases left between them. In germline, CDR1 is DFQATT, CDR2 SNEGSKA (reference sequence).